Listed below are T cell receptor beta chains from one sample, sequenced in a study of shared clonotypes between healthy human individuals. Profiled with immunoSEQ multiplex PCR; TCRdb holds only in-frame clones, not every one. The sample records 2 million or so clones, about 95% being singletons. The sample taken for sequencing was naive CD8+ T cells sorted from blood. Receptors originate from a man aged 18-30 years in good health. Both conserved end residues are part of each CDR3. D genes are given only for firm matches. Rows give clone size only sometimes, using once, few, many, or a class for an expanded clone.

J gene: TRBJ2-2; D gene: NA; clone size: NA; V gene: TRBV6-1; CDR3 DNA: TGTGCCAGCAGTGAAAACACCGGGGAGCTGTTTTTT; CDR3 protein: CASSENTGELFF
J gene: TRBJ1-1; D gene: NA; clone size: once; V gene: TRBV7-9; CDR3 DNA: TGTGCCAGCAGCTTGGGAGGGGCAGACACTGAAGCTTTCTTT; CDR3 protein: CASSLGGADTEAFF
J gene: TRBJ1-1; D gene: NA; clone size: NA; V gene: TRBV20-1; CDR3 DNA: TGCAGTGCGCATCCGGCCCCTGAAGCTTTCTTT; CDR3 protein: CSAHPAPEAFF
J gene: TRBJ2-1; D gene: NA; clone size: NA; V gene: TRBV7-9; CDR3 DNA: TGTGCCAGCAGCCCACAGGGTAGGGGTGGTTTCGTTGAGCAGTTCTTC; CDR3 protein: CASSPQGRGGFVEQFF
J gene: TRBJ1-5; D gene: NA; clone size: NA; V gene: TRBV12-5; CDR3 DNA: TGTGCTAGTGCCCCCGCGTCGTGTTTGAGCAATCAGCCCCAGCATTTT; CDR3 protein: CASAPASCLSNQPQHF
J gene: TRBJ2-5; D gene: TRBD2; clone size: NA; V gene: TRBV6-5; CDR3 DNA: TGTGCCAGCAGTTACCTAGCGGGAGTGGGTGAGACCCAGTACTTC; CDR3 protein: CASSYLAGVGETQYF
J gene: TRBJ2-7; D gene: NA; clone size: NA; V gene: TRBV2; CDR3 DNA: TGTGCCAGCAGTGGAATACAGGGTATTGGATACGAGCAGTACTTC; CDR3 protein: CASSGIQGIGYEQYF
J gene: TRBJ2-7; D gene: NA; clone size: NA; V gene: TRBV4-1; CDR3 DNA: TGCGCCAGCAGCCAAGTTCTTGGGGGCTACGAGCAGTACTTC; CDR3 protein: CASSQVLGGYEQYF
J gene: TRBJ1-2; D gene: NA; clone size: NA; V gene: TRBV7-2; CDR3 DNA: TGTGCCAGCAGCTTATTCGGTCGACACTATGGCTACACCTTC; CDR3 protein: CASSLFGRHYGYTF
J gene: TRBJ2-7; D gene: NA; clone size: NA; V gene: TRBV5-1; CDR3 DNA: TGCGCCAGTTCCCTGGACACGAACTACGAGCAGTACTTC; CDR3 protein: CASSLDTNYEQYF
J gene: TRBJ1-2; D gene: NA; clone size: NA; V gene: TRBV7-6; CDR3 DNA: TGTGCCAGCAGCTTAGCGGGGGACACTAACTATGGCTACACCTTC; CDR3 protein: CASSLAGDTNYGYTF
J gene: TRBJ2-7; D gene: NA; clone size: NA; V gene: TRBV15; CDR3 DNA: TGTGCCACCAGCAGAGCCGGGACACGGGGCAACGAGCAGTACTTC; CDR3 protein: CATSRAGTRGNEQYF
J gene: TRBJ2-5; D gene: NA; clone size: NA; V gene: TRBV7-2; CDR3 DNA: TGTGCCAGCAGCCTGCGTGGGGAGACCCAGTACTTC; CDR3 protein: CASSLRGETQYF
J gene: TRBJ2-5; D gene: TRBD1; clone size: NA; V gene: TRBV30; CDR3 DNA: TGTGCCTGGAGTGTACGGGACAGAAAAGAGACCCAGTACTTC; CDR3 protein: CAWSVRDRKETQYF
J gene: TRBJ2-7; D gene: NA; clone size: NA; V gene: TRBV11-3; CDR3 DNA: TGTGCCAGCAGCCACAGCCCTAACTCCGAGCAGTACTTC; CDR3 protein: CASSHSPNSEQYF
J gene: TRBJ2-2; D gene: NA; clone size: NA; V gene: TRBV27; CDR3 DNA: TGTGCCAGCAGTTTATCCCTCGGAACAACTAACACCGGGGAGCTGTTTTTT; CDR3 protein: CASSLSLGTTNTGELFF
J gene: TRBJ1-1; D gene: NA; clone size: NA; V gene: TRBV7-6; CDR3 DNA: TGTGCCAGCAGCTTGGAGCCAACCACTGAAGCTTTCTTT; CDR3 protein: CASSLEPTTEAFF
J gene: TRBJ2-7; D gene: TRBD1; clone size: NA; V gene: TRBV27; CDR3 DNA: TGTGCCAGCAGTTTAACGGGCAGGGGGCTCGAGCAGTACTTC; CDR3 protein: CASSLTGRGLEQYF
J gene: TRBJ1-1; D gene: NA; clone size: NA; V gene: TRBV10-3; CDR3 DNA: TGTGCCATCAGTGTTTCTGTGGGCGTGGGGACTGAAGCTTTCTTT; CDR3 protein: CAISVSVGVGTEAFF
J gene: TRBJ2-7; D gene: NA; clone size: NA; V gene: TRBV29-1; CDR3 DNA: TGCAGCGTTGAAGACAGGGGAGCCTACGAGCAGTACTTC; CDR3 protein: CSVEDRGAYEQYF
J gene: TRBJ1-1; D gene: TRBD1; clone size: NA; V gene: TRBV7-9; CDR3 DNA: TGTGCCAGCAGCCCCCAGACAGGGGGTCTGAACACTGAAGCTTTCTTT; CDR3 protein: CASSPQTGGLNTEAFF
J gene: TRBJ2-5; D gene: TRBD2; clone size: NA; V gene: TRBV9; CDR3 DNA: TGTGCCAGCAGCGTAATGGGACTAGGGGGGGAGACCCAGTACTTC; CDR3 protein: CASSVMGLGGETQYF
J gene: TRBJ2-5; D gene: NA; clone size: NA; V gene: TRBV5-4; CDR3 DNA: TGTGCCAGCAGCTTGTCAGGTCCAGAGACCCAGTACTTC; CDR3 protein: CASSLSGPETQYF
J gene: TRBJ1-3; D gene: NA; clone size: once; V gene: TRBV7-2; CDR3 DNA: TGTGCCAGCAGCCCAGGACAGTCGCCCTTAACTGGAAACACCATATATTTT; CDR3 protein: CASSPGQSPLTGNTIYF
J gene: TRBJ1-1; D gene: NA; clone size: NA; V gene: TRBV6-1; CDR3 DNA: TGTGCCAGCTTTGGAGGTCCTGAAGCTTTCTTT; CDR3 protein: CASFGGPEAFF
J gene: TRBJ2-7; D gene: NA; clone size: NA; V gene: TRBV4-1; CDR3 DNA: TGCGCCAGCAGCCCGGGACCCTTAGCTTACGAGCAGTACTTC; CDR3 protein: CASSPGPLAYEQYF
J gene: TRBJ1-1; D gene: TRBD1; clone size: NA; V gene: TRBV5-1; CDR3 DNA: TGCGCCAGCAGCTTGGTGGAGGGGGCGAACACTGAAGCTTTCTTT; CDR3 protein: CASSLVEGANTEAFF
J gene: TRBJ2-5; D gene: TRBD2; clone size: NA; V gene: TRBV9; CDR3 DNA: TGTGCCAGCAGCGGATCGGGACTATTCCAGACCCAGTACTTC; CDR3 protein: CASSGSGLFQTQYF
J gene: TRBJ2-7; D gene: NA; clone size: NA; V gene: TRBV6-5; CDR3 DNA: TGTGCCAGCAGTTCGACAGGACAATCCTACGAGCAGTACTTC; CDR3 protein: CASSSTGQSYEQYF
J gene: TRBJ2-3; D gene: TRBD2; clone size: NA; V gene: TRBV9; CDR3 DNA: TGTGCCAGCAGCGTGCCACCGGGACTAGCGGGGGGAAAAACAGATACGCAGTATTTT; CDR3 protein: CASSVPPGLAGGKTDTQYF
J gene: TRBJ1-1; D gene: NA; clone size: once; V gene: TRBV13; CDR3 DNA: TGTGCCAGCAGCTTAGCGACAGACAACACTGAAGCTTTCTTT; CDR3 protein: CASSLATDNTEAFF
J gene: TRBJ2-1; D gene: NA; clone size: once; V gene: TRBV27; CDR3 DNA: TGTGCCTCCGGCCCCTCGGGCAGAGTATACAATGAGCAGTTCTTC; CDR3 protein: CASGPSGRVYNEQFF
J gene: TRBJ2-2; D gene: TRBD2; clone size: NA; V gene: TRBV7-8; CDR3 DNA: TGTGCCAGCAGCTTCAGGGAGCGGGGTTCCACCGGGGAGCTGTTTTTT; CDR3 protein: CASSFRERGSTGELFF
J gene: TRBJ1-2; D gene: TRBD1; clone size: NA; V gene: TRBV27; CDR3 DNA: TGTGCCAGCAAACAGGGGGCCCTTGGGTATGGCTACACCTTC; CDR3 protein: CASKQGALGYGYTF